This T cell receptor beta chain comes out of a study of blood T cell repertoires in COVID-19. J lost 10 bases, V lost 2 bases, and 11 bases had no gene match. This CDR3 comprises 15 residues. The V gene's germline CDR1 is LNHDA and CDR2 SQIVND (reference sequence). Authors' processing steps: Estimation of nucleated cell counts relied on the amplification of reference gene primers. Generated by immunoSEQ multiplex PCR, the TCRdb table keeps only in-frame clones and is missing some. Clonal size and the V and J genes are those of that table, whereas D and trimming came from the DNA. The sample holds a few hundred thousand clones; approximately 88% are singletons and the top ten take roughly 6.3%.

The sample comprised peripheral blood. The chain couples TRBV19 to TRBJ2-1; 7 bases line up with TRBD2. The sequence was obtained from a woman under 40 with COVID-19, enrolled during active disease. The CDR3 DNA reads TGTGCCAGTAGTATACAGCGGGGTGGGGAGAACGAGCAGTTCTTC. Encoded protein: CASSIQRGGENEQFF.